This T cell receptor beta chain was sequenced for a study of radiotherapy plus CTLA-4 blockade in lung cancer. Overall study: Among enrolled patients, over 15% responded and 31% achieved disease control.

Germline lookup yields CDR1 SGHRS and CDR2 YFSETQ. The CDR3 extends over 20 amino acids. The junction had 12 bases not matched to a gene; V was cut back by 0 bases and J by 0 bases. Study observations and caveats: In blood, tumor-derived TCR clones expanded after radiotherapy plus ipilimumab.

Patients in the study, people with chemo-refractory metastatic non-small-cell lung cancer, received focal radiation plus ipilimumab CTLA-4 blockade. Concerning this clone: What it recognizes is unknown.

Clones were sequenced by immunoSEQ multiplex PCR, and TCRdb holds only the in-frame ones, with some missing. The table includes around 15,000 clones, approximately 76% detected once. The chain combines TRBV5-1 with TRBJ2-3, with 11 bases lining up with TRBD2. This TCR came from a human donor with non-small cell lung cancer whose response to radiotherapy plus ipilimumab could not be evaluated. The sample here was peripheral blood, taken from a patient treated with radiotherapy plus ipilimumab. The CDR3 loop reads CASSLALTSGVLASTDTQYF. CDR3 sequence (DNA): TGCGCCAGCAGCTTGGCCTTGACTAGCGGGGTTTTAGCTAGCACAGATACGCAGTATTTT.